These T cell receptor beta chains were read from a single sample in a study of Ad26.COV2.S vaccination and SARS-CoV-2 variants. TCRdb's table, derived via immunoSEQ multiplex PCR, lists solely in-frame clones and lacks some. The sample lists 250,000 or so clones; approximately 90% were seen once. Sequenced material: peripheral blood, taken in a trial of Ad26.COV2.S vaccine versus placebo. The receptors derive from a person between 18 and 60 years old who received the Ad26.COV2.S COVID-19 vaccine or a placebo. Each CDR3 is given with its conserved first and last residue. The D gene is left open where the match is weak. Only some rows state a clone size, as once, few, many or a class for expanded clones.

V: TRBV5-5
size: NA
J: TRBJ1-1
D: NA
DNA: TGTGCCAGCAGCTTTCCTTTTAACACTGAAGCTTTCTTT
CDR3: CASSFPFNTEAFF

V: TRBV19
size: NA
J: TRBJ1-2
D: TRBD1
DNA: TGTGCCAGTAGTGCGATGACACAGGGGGCGCGGTATGGCTACACCTTC
CDR3: CASSAMTQGARYGYTF

V: TRBV11-2
size: NA
J: TRBJ2-1
D: TRBD1
DNA: TGTGCCAGCAGACAGGGGGGACAGAGAGTCTACAATGAGCAGTTCTTC
CDR3: CASRQGGQRVYNEQFF

V: TRBV24-1
size: few
J: TRBJ1-4
D: TRBD1
DNA: TGTGCCACCCAGGGGGGGATAGAAGGAAAACTGTTTTTT
CDR3: CATQGGIEGKLFF

V: TRBV7-8
size: NA
J: TRBJ2-3
D: TRBD2
DNA: TGTGCCAGCAGCTTAGGGGCTAGCGGGGGACTCACAGATACGCAGTATTTT
CDR3: CASSLGASGGLTDTQYF

V: TRBV5-4
size: NA
J: TRBJ2-3
D: TRBD2
DNA: TGTGCCAGCAGCTCGGCCCTAGCGGGAGTAGGAGATACGCAGTATTTT
CDR3: CASSSALAGVGDTQYF

V: TRBV4-1
size: once
J: TRBJ2-1
D: TRBD2
DNA: TGCGCCAGCAGCCGTTCAAGTGGCGGGAGGGTCTTCAATGAGCAGTTCTTC
CDR3: CASSRSSGGRVFNEQFF

V: TRBV5-1
size: NA
J: TRBJ2-7
D: TRBD2
DNA: TGCGCCAGCAGCTTGGCCGGGGAGGGGCAGTACTTC
CDR3: CASSLAGEGQYF

V: TRBV6-5
size: many
J: TRBJ2-7
D: NA
DNA: TGTGCCAGCAGCTCCTCCATAGACACATCCTACGAGCAGTACTTC
CDR3: CASSSSIDTSYEQYF

V: TRBV11-3
size: once
J: TRBJ2-3
D: TRBD1
DNA: TGTGCCAGCAGCCTCCCAGGGGGCTATACGCAGTATTTT
CDR3: CASSLPGGYTQYF

V: TRBV18
size: NA
J: TRBJ2-3
D: TRBD2
DNA: TGTGCCAGCTCACCACCAAATCGAGGCGGGAGAACAGATACGCAGTATTTT
CDR3: CASSPPNRGGRTDTQYF

V: TRBV3-1/TRBV3-2
size: once
J: TRBJ2-3
D: TRBD2
DNA: TGTGCCAGCAGCCAAGAGGGGCTTAGCGGGGGGTCGGATACGCAGTATTTT
CDR3: CASSQEGLSGGSDTQYF

V: TRBV6-6
size: NA
J: TRBJ1-2
D: NA
DNA: TGTGCCAGCACGAAGGGGGAGGGGAAAGGCTACACCTTC
CDR3: CASTKGEGKGYTF

V: TRBV4-2
size: few
J: TRBJ2-1
D: NA
DNA: TGTGCCAGCAGCCAAGTCGACAGTGAGCAGTTCTTC
CDR3: CASSQVDSEQFF

V: TRBV27
size: NA
J: TRBJ2-1
D: NA
DNA: TGTGCCAGCAGTCCCTCCAGAACCTACAATGAGCAGTTCTTC
CDR3: CASSPSRTYNEQFF

V: TRBV4-3
size: NA
J: TRBJ1-2
D: NA
DNA: TGCGCCAGCAGCCCGCCGGGACAACCTATTTCCGACTATGGCTACACCTTC
CDR3: CASSPPGQPISDYGYTF

V: TRBV18
size: NA
J: TRBJ2-7
D: NA
DNA: TGTGCCAGCTCACCACCACAACGGGTCTACGAGCAGTACTTC
CDR3: CASSPPQRVYEQYF

V: TRBV2
size: NA
J: TRBJ1-2
D: NA
DNA: TGTGCCAGCAGTGAAAGGGCAGGACCCTATGGCTACACCTTC
CDR3: CASSERAGPYGYTF

V: TRBV7-3
size: NA
J: TRBJ2-2
D: NA
DNA: TGTGCCAGCGGTACAGCCGGGGAGCTGTTTTTT
CDR3: CASGTAGELFF

V: TRBV24-1
size: NA
J: TRBJ1-5
D: NA
DNA: TGTGCCACCAGGAGAGGCAGGCTGAGCAATCAGCCCCAGCATTTT
CDR3: CATRRGRLSNQPQHF

V: TRBV7-2
size: NA
J: TRBJ1-2
D: NA
DNA: TGTGCCAGCAGCTTAGACAGGGAGACCTATGGCTACACCTTC
CDR3: CASSLDRETYGYTF

V: TRBV2
size: few
J: TRBJ1-2
D: NA
DNA: TGTGCCAGCAGTGGGGGTGGGGCCCTAGGCTACACCTTC
CDR3: CASSGGGALGYTF

V: TRBV7-8
size: NA
J: TRBJ2-4
D: TRBD1
DNA: TGTGCCAGCAGCTTAGACAGGGGGCTAAAAAACATTCAGTACTTC
CDR3: CASSLDRGLKNIQYF

V: TRBV6-6
size: NA
J: TRBJ2-2
D: NA
DNA: TGTGCCAGCAGTTATTCAGCTGGACTGAACACCGGGGAGCTGTTTTTT
CDR3: CASSYSAGLNTGELFF

V: TRBV15
size: NA
J: TRBJ1-1
D: NA
DNA: TGTGCCACCAGCAGAAGGGAATACACTGAAGCTTTCTTT
CDR3: CATSRREYTEAFF

V: TRBV27
size: NA
J: TRBJ2-5
D: TRBD2
DNA: TGTGCCAGCAGTTTATCCCCTCACGGCGGGAGCCAAGAGACCCAGTACTTC
CDR3: CASSLSPHGGSQETQYF

V: TRBV25-1
size: NA
J: TRBJ2-5
D: NA
DNA: TGTGCCAGCAGCGAATTAGGTGGAGGAGGGTATTGGGAGACCCAGTACTTC
CDR3: CASSELGGGGYWETQYF

V: TRBV6-1
size: NA
J: TRBJ1-5
D: NA
DNA: TGTGCCAGCAGTGAAGCGCTGGGTCTAAGCAATCAGCCCCAGCATTTT
CDR3: CASSEALGLSNQPQHF

V: TRBV11-1
size: NA
J: TRBJ1-2
D: NA
DNA: TGTGCCAGCAGCCAGGAGGACTCCGGGTATGGCTACACCTTC
CDR3: CASSQEDSGYGYTF

V: TRBV18
size: NA
J: TRBJ2-7
D: TRBD2
DNA: TGTGCCAGCTCCCCCGGACTAGGAGCCTACGAGCAGTACTTC
CDR3: CASSPGLGAYEQYF

V: TRBV19
size: NA
J: TRBJ1-5
D: NA
DNA: TGTGCCAGTAGTCAACCTAGCCTCACAATGATGGGCAATCAGCCCCAGCATTTT
CDR3: CASSQPSLTMMGNQPQHF

V: TRBV18
size: NA
J: TRBJ1-4
D: NA
DNA: TGTGCCAGCTCACCCGAGAATGAAAAACTGTTTTTT
CDR3: CASSPENEKLFF

V: TRBV18
size: once
J: TRBJ1-2
D: NA
DNA: TGTGCCAGCTCACCACTCCCTGAATTCTATGGCTACACCTTC
CDR3: CASSPLPEFYGYTF

V: TRBV5-1
size: NA
J: TRBJ2-5
D: NA
DNA: TGCGCCAGCAGCAACATGGGGTGGGGCTCTCAAGAGACCCAGTACTTC
CDR3: CASSNMGWGSQETQYF

V: TRBV9
size: NA
J: TRBJ1-3
D: TRBD1
DNA: TGTGCCAGCAGCGCCCGGGGACAGGGCTCTGGAAACACCATATATTTT
CDR3: CASSARGQGSGNTIYF

V: TRBV30
size: once
J: TRBJ2-1
D: TRBD2
DNA: TGTGCCTGGATTCGACTAGCGGGAGGACCATTGGAGTTCTTC
CDR3: CAWIRLAGGPLEFF

V: TRBV7-3
size: NA
J: TRBJ1-1
D: NA
DNA: TGTGCCAGCAGCTTAGAAGCTGGGGGCTTCAACACTGAAGCTTTCTTT
CDR3: CASSLEAGGFNTEAFF

V: TRBV11-3
size: NA
J: TRBJ2-3
D: NA
DNA: TGTGCCAGCAGCTCGGGGGGCCGGGATACGCAGTATTTT
CDR3: CASSSGGRDTQYF

V: TRBV9
size: NA
J: TRBJ2-3
D: NA
DNA: TGTGCCAGCAGCGTAGGTAGGATGGGCGGGGGCCTAGATACGCAGTATTTT
CDR3: CASSVGRMGGGLDTQYF

V: TRBV11-2
size: many
J: TRBJ2-7
D: NA
DNA: TGTGCCAGCAGCTTCGGGACGGCCTACGAGCAGTACTTC
CDR3: CASSFGTAYEQYF

V: TRBV29-1
size: NA
J: TRBJ1-5
D: NA
DNA: TGCAGCGTAGGGTGGAGCAATCAGCCCCAGCATTTT
CDR3: CSVGWSNQPQHF

V: TRBV6-2/TRBV6-3
size: NA
J: TRBJ1-1
D: NA
DNA: TGTGCCAGCAGTCCCGTACCCGAAGCTTTCTTT
CDR3: CASSPVPEAFF

V: TRBV3-1/TRBV3-2
size: NA
J: TRBJ1-4
D: TRBD1
DNA: TGTGCCAGCAGCCAACAACAGGGGATTCTGTTTTTT
CDR3: CASSQQQGILFF

V: TRBV6-6
size: NA
J: TRBJ2-5
D: NA
DNA: TGTGCCAGCAGTTCCCGCGGTCAGGTCGGGACCCAGTACTTC
CDR3: CASSSRGQVGTQYF

V: TRBV30
size: once
J: TRBJ2-3
D: TRBD2
DNA: TGTGCCTGGAGACTAGCGGGGGGGCCTTATACGCAGTATTTT
CDR3: CAWRLAGGPYTQYF